Included here is one T cell receptor beta chain sequence, with context. Its specificity is unknown. This record belongs to a study of identical twins. Findings and limits, study-wide: Twins showed weaker excess sharing in their beta out-of-frame sequences.

TCRdb re-analysed the 5' RACE reads in MiXCR, keeping a single row per CDR3 protein. This table holds 600,000 to 850,000 distinct CDR3 sequences, about 18% found once. These data are also associated with another study on T cells expressing NK-cell markers.

The sequenced sample was PBMCs. This TCR was recovered from a young woman in good health.

The CDR3 region is CASSDRGRLGTEAFF. The CDR3 DNA reads TGTGCCAGCAGTGACAGGGGGCGGCTTGGCACTGAAGCTTTCTTT. The rearrangement links TRBV12-3 or TRBV12-4 to TRBJ1-1; TRBD1 agrees at 10 bases. V gave up 5 bases and J gave up 4 bases; unmatched junction bases: 7. The CDR3 sequence is 15 residues long.